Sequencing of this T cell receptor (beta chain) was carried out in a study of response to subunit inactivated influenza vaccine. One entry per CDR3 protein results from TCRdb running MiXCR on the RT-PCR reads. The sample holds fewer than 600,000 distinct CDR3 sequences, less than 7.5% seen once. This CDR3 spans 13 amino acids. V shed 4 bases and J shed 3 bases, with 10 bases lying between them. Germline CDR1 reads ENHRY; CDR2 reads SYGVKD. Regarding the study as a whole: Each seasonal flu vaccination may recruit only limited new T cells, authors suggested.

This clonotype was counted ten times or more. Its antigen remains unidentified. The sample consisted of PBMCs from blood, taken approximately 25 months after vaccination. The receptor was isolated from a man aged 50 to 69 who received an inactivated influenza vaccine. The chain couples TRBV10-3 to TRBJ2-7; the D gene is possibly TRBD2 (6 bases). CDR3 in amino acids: CAISVMGGYEQYF. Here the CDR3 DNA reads TGTGCCATCAGTGTTATGGGAGGCTACGAGCAGTACTTC.